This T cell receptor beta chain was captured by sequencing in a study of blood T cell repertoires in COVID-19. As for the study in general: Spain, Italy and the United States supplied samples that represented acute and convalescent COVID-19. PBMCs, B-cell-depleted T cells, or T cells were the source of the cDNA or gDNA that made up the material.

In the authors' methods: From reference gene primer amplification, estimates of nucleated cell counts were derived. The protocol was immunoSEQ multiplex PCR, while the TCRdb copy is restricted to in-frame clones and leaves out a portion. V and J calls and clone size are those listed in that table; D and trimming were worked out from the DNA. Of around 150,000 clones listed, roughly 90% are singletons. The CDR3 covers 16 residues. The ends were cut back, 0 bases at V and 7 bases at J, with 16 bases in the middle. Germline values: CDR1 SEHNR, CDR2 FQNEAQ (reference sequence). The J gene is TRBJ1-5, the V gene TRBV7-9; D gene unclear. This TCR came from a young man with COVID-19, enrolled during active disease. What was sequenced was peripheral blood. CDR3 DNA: TGTGCCAGCAGCTTAGCTGACTCCGGTAGAATACAGCCCCAGCATTTT. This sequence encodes CASSLADSGRIQPQHF.